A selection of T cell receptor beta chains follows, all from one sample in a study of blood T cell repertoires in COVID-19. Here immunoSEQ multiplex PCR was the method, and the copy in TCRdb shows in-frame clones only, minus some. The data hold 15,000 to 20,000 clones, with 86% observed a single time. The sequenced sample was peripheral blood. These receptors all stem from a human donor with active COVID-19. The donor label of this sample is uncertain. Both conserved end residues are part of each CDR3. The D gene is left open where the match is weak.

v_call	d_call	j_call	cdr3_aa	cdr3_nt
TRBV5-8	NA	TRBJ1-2	CASSFFGQGDGYTF	TGTGCCAGCAGCTTCTTTGGGCAGGGCGATGGCTACACCTTC
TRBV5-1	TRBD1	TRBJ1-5	CASRTGGDSNQPQHF	TGCGCCAGCCGGACAGGAGGGGATAGCAATCAGCCCCAGCATTTT
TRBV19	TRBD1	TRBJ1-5	CASSISFVLYRGGNQPQHF	TGTGCCAGTAGTATTAGTTTTGTGTTGTACAGGGGTGGCAATCAGCCCCAGCATTTT
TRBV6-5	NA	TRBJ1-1	CASSYSGRAEAFF	TGTGCCAGCAGTTACTCGGGGAGGGCTGAAGCTTTCTTT
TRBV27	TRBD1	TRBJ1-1	CASSTLRQGANTEAFF	TGTGCCAGCAGTACTTTAAGACAGGGGGCTAACACTGAAGCTTTCTTT
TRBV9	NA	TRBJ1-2	CASSPRSGVYGYTF	TGTGCCAGCAGCCCCAGATCGGGGGTCTATGGCTACACCTTC
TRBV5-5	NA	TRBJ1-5	CASSLGARQPQHF	TGTGCCAGCAGCTTGGGAGCGCGTCAGCCCCAGCATTTT
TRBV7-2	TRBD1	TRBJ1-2	CASSPARDRLYGYTF	TGTGCCAGCAGCCCGGCCAGGGACAGACTCTATGGCTACACCTTC
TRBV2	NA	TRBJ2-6	CASSQRAGANVLTF	TGTGCCAGCAGCCAGCGCGCTGGGGCCAACGTCCTGACTTTC
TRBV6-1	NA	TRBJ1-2	CASSDSGVYGYTF	TGTGCCAGCAGTGATTCAGGGGTCTATGGCTACACCTTC
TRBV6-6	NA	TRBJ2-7	CASSYSQGSYEQYF	TGTGCCAGCAGTTACTCGCAGGGCTCCTACGAGCAGTACTTC
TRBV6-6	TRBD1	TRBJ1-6	CASSRTTPGQVSSYNSPLHF	TGTGCCAGCAGCCGAACCACACCCGGACAGGTCAGCTCCTATAATTCACCCCTCCACTTT
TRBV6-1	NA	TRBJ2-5	CASSEATGKETQYF	TGTGCCAGCAGTGAAGCCACAGGAAAAGAGACCCAGTACTTC
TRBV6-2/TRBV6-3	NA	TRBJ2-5	CASSYTISRDQYF	TGTGCCAGCAGTTACACCATTAGTCGGGACCAGTACTTC
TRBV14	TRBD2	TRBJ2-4	CASSQVGGAKNIQYF	TGTGCCAGCAGCCAAGTCGGGGGGGCCAAAAACATTCAGTACTTC
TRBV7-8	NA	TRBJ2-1	CASSLGSNYNEQFF	TGTGCCAGCAGCTTAGGTTCCAACTACAATGAGCAGTTCTTC
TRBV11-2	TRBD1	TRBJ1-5	CASSSQGAGQPQHF	TGTGCCAGCAGCTCCCAGGGGGCGGGCCAGCCCCAGCATTTT
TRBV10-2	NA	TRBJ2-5	CASQTSPGGQETQYF	TGCGCCAGCCAGACTAGTCCTGGGGGCCAAGAGACCCAGTACTTC
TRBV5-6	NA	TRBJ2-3	CASSLDYTDTQYF	TGTGCCAGCAGCTTGGACTACACAGATACGCAGTATTTT
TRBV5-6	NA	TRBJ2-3	CASSFGRGTPDTQYF	TGTGCCAGCAGCTTCGGCAGGGGGACTCCAGATACGCAGTATTTT
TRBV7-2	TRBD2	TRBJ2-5	CASSVSGGTGTQYF	TGTGCCAGCAGCGTTAGCGGGGGCACGGGGACCCAGTACTTC
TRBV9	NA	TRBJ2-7	CASSAGQGSSYEQYF	TGTGCCAGCAGCGCCGGGCAGGGGAGCTCCTACGAGCAGTACTTC